This T cell receptor beta chain was observed in a study of blood T cell repertoires in COVID-19. The wider study: Acute and convalescent COVID-19 specimens originated in the United States, Italy and Spain. PBMCs, B-cell-depleted T cells, or T cells provided the cDNA or gDNA that made up the material.

Sequencing used immunoSEQ multiplex PCR; TCRdb keeps in-frame clones, though not all of them. The sample holds some 90,000 clones, 70% to 85% seen once. V was shortened by 8 bases and J by 0 bases, with 11 bases between the two germline ends. The CDR3 runs 13 residues. Germline-derived CDR1 and CDR2 are SNHLY and FYNNEI. J is TRBJ2-7 and V is TRBV2; D is ambiguous. The TCR originated in a man aged 70-80 years with active or convalescent COVID-19. Sequencing used peripheral blood. The CDR3 sequence is CASGLFVSYEQYF. As DNA, the CDR3 is TGTGCCAGCGGCCTCTTCGTCTCCTACGAGCAGTACTTC. The full variable domain, its missing parts supplied by reference TRBV2 and TRBJ2-7, is EPEVTQTPSHQVTQMGQEVILRCVPISNHLYFYWYRQILGQKVEFLVSFYNNEISEKSEIFDDQFSVERPDGSNFTLKIRSTKLEDSAMYFCASGLFVSYEQYFGPGTRLTVT.